Following are 30 T cell receptor beta chains from one sample sequenced in a study of shared clonotypes between healthy human individuals (TCRdb year 2020). Library preparation was by the immunoSEQ multiplex PCR assay. TCRdb re-hosts the immuneACCESS table, in-frame sequences only. Its copies lack some clones; in the studies checked, an unresolved V gene accounts for under half of them, and the cause for the rest is not known. A total of hundreds of thousands of clones appear in this sample, about 97% of them only once. The top ten constitute roughly 0.05% of the sample. Sequences were obtained from naive CD4+ T cells sorted from blood. Read against the paper, the sample's cell subset or site label means: CD45RA+ positively selected. Receptors were obtained from a woman aged 30 to 39 in good health.

The rearrangement links TRBV11-2 to TRBJ2-7, with D possibly being TRBD1 (6 bases). V lost 1 base, J lost 3 bases, and 16 bases lay in between. This CDR3 region has 16 residues. CDR1 and CDR2 (germline): SGHAT, FQNNGV. This chain's CDR3 is CASSLAHRARFYEQYF. Here the CDR3 DNA reads TGTGCCAGCAGCTTAGCGCACAGGGCCCGCTTCTACGAGCAGTACTTC.

The chain couples TRBV18 to TRBJ2-3; D is undetermined. Trimming pared 4 bases from V and 5 bases from J, leaving 13 bases between. CDR1 KGHSH and CDR2 LQKENI come from the germline V gene. The CDR3 length is 14 residues. This CDR3 reads CASSRETPGDTQYF. In DNA, the CDR3 is TGTGCCAGCTCACGCGAGACGCCGGGAGATACGCAGTATTTT.

This clone was recorded once. Written as DNA, the CDR3 is TGTGCCAGCGGAGTAGCGGGGGACCCCCTCGAGCAGTACTTC. It yields the protein CASGVAGDPLEQYF. The chain employs TRBV25-1 and TRBJ2-7; 9 bases are a match to TRBD2. This CDR3 has 14 amino acids. Germline V CDR1 and CDR2: MGHDK, SYGVNS. J lost 6 bases, V lost 8 bases, and 11 bases had no gene match.

The chain links TRBV18 to TRBJ2-5; D unresolved. The V gene's germline CDR1 is KGHSH and CDR2 LQKENI. The V end lost 2 bases, the J end lost 9 bases, and 10 bases lay between the germline ends. The CDR3 loop spans 12 amino acids. The CDR3 nucleotides are TGTGCCAGCTCACCAACTGGGTGGGCCCAGTACTTC. Translation: CASSPTGWAQYF.

The chain recombines TRBV30 with TRBJ2-1; 15 nucleotides align to TRBD2. This CDR3 is 20 amino acids long. CDR1 GTSNPN and CDR2 SVGIG come from the germline V gene (reference sequence). Germline trimming cut 3 bases from V and 1 base from J; bases unmatched to any gene: 13. The CDR3 bases are TGTGCCTGGAGACTACCCTCGGGACTAGCGGGAGGTGGGTCCTACAATGAGCAGTTCTTC. Translating gives CAWRLPSGLAGGGSYNEQFF. Full variable domain (rest looked up from reference TRBV30 and TRBJ2-1): SQTIHQWPATLVQPVGSPLSLECTVEGTSNPNLYWYRQAAGRGLQLLFYSVGIGQISSEVPQNLSASRPQDRQFILSSKKLLLSDSGFYLCAWRLPSGLAGGGSYNEQFFGPGTRLTVL.

The chain combines TRBV27 with TRBJ2-7, with TRBD2 identical over 8 bases. This CDR3 has 16 residues. The junction had 8 bases not matched to a gene; V was cut back by 0 bases and J by 4 bases. Germline assignment: CDR1 MNHEY and CDR2 SMNVEV (reference sequence). DNA of the CDR3: TGTGCCAGCAGTTTATCATTAGTTGCGGGGGGATACGAGCAGTACTTC. It yields the protein CASSLSLVAGGYEQYF.

The J gene is TRBJ1-5, the V gene TRBV29-1, with unresolved D. CDR1 is SQVTM and CDR2 is ANQGSEA in the germline V gene. This CDR3 is 13 amino acids long. The V end lost 6 bases, the J end lost 5 bases, and 14 bases lay between the germline ends. This CDR3 reads CSVVHGKDQPQHF. The CDR3 DNA follows: TGCAGCGTCGTGCACGGGAAGGATCAGCCCCAGCATTTT.

The chain carries TRBV18 and TRBJ1-1; D is unclear. V was shortened by 3 bases and J by 1 base, with 12 bases between the two germline ends. Germline assignment: CDR1 KGHSH and CDR2 LQKENI. CDR3 length: 15 amino acids. This CDR3 reads CASSPADGRNTEAFF. The CDR3 DNA follows: TGTGCCAGCTCACCCGCGGACGGAAGGAACACTGAAGCTTTCTTT.

V and J are TRBV11-2 and TRBJ1-1; D is uncertain. V shed 5 bases and J shed 4 bases, with 11 bases lying between them. The length of the CDR3 is 13 residues. Germline CDR1 and CDR2: SGHAT and FQNNGV. CDR3 bases: TGTGCCAGCAGCCTACTACCTGGCACTGAAGCTTTCTTT. It encodes CASSLLPGTEAFF.

The chain recombines TRBV5-5 with TRBJ2-7; the D call may be TRBD1 or TRBD2 (5 bases each). The CDR3 extends over 12 amino acids. Germline CDR1 SGHKS, CDR2 YYEKEE (reference sequence). Trimming shortened V by 0 bases and J by 4 bases, and 5 bases separated the two germline ends. In DNA form, the CDR3 reads TGTGCCAGCAGCTTGGGGGGGTACGAGCAGTACTTC. Translated: CASSLGGYEQYF.

J is TRBJ1-1 and V is TRBV6-1; D uncertain. Germline V lookup: CDR1 MNHNS, CDR2 SASEGT. The CDR3 has 15 residues. V was pared by 4 bases and J by 5 bases, with 17 bases between. CDR3: CASSGTDAGGTEAFF. Written as DNA, the CDR3 is TGTGCCAGCAGTGGTACAGACGCGGGAGGGACTGAAGCTTTCTTT.

The chain carries TRBV19 and TRBJ1-4; tentatively, D is TRBD1 (5 bases). V was pared by 1 base and J by 5 bases, with 11 bases between. Germline V lookup: CDR1 LNHDA, CDR2 SQIVND (reference sequence). CDR3 length: 15 residues. The CDR3 region is CASSIVTGWNEKLFF. CDR3 bases: TGTGCCAGTAGTATAGTTACAGGCTGGAATGAAAAACTGTTTTTT.

This clone was counted once. The chain has TRBV28 and TRBJ1-6; D gene uncertain. Germline CDR1 and CDR2: MDHEN and SYDVKM. Trimming pared 6 bases from V and 6 bases from J, leaving 6 bases between. The CDR3 is made up of 12 amino acids. The CDR3 reads CASSRGNSPLHF. CDR3 sequence (DNA): TGTGCCAGCAGCCGAGGTAATTCACCCCTCCACTTT. Full variable domain (rest looked up from reference TRBV28 and TRBJ1-6): DVKVTQSSRYLVKRTGEKVFLECVQDMDHENMFWYRQDPGLGLRLIYFSYDVKMKEKGDIPEGYSVSREKKERFSLILESASTNQTSMYLCASSRGNSPLHFGNGTRLTVT.

V is TRBV11-2 and J is TRBJ2-2; D perhaps matches TRBD2 (5 bases). This CDR3 region has 16 residues. The ends were cut back, 3 bases at V and 1 base at J, with 12 bases in the middle. Germline lookup yields CDR1 SGHAT and CDR2 FQNNGV. CDR3 loop: CASSFFGIGNTGELFF. Here the CDR3 DNA reads TGTGCCAGCAGCTTCTTCGGGATTGGGAACACCGGGGAGCTGTTTTTT.

The chain combines TRBV19 with TRBJ1-4; D is unresolved. This CDR3 region has 13 residues. The V gene's germline CDR1 is LNHDA and CDR2 SQIVND (reference sequence). V lost 4 bases to trimming and J lost 5 bases, with 8 bases between them. The chain's CDR3 is CASSNGRNEKLFF. The DNA of the CDR3 is TGTGCCAGTAGTAACGGACGGAATGAAAAACTGTTTTTT.

The chain joins TRBV2 to TRBJ2-3; D may be TRBD2 (5 bases). The CDR3 spans 12 residues. CDR1 and CDR2 (germline): SNHLY, FYNNEI. V was clipped by 10 bases and J by 2 bases, with 10 bases between them. The CDR3: CAKKGLTDTQYF. DNA for the CDR3: TGTGCCAAAAAAGGACTCACAGATACGCAGTATTTT.

CDR3 coding DNA: TGTGCCAGCAGTGAGAATTATAGAGGCAATCAGCCCCAGCATTTT. It is translated as CASSENYRGNQPQHF. The rearrangement uses TRBV2 and TRBJ1-5, with unresolved D. The germline CDR1 and CDR2 sequences are SNHLY and FYNNEI. Deletions cut 3 bases from V and 2 bases from J, with 11 bases between. This CDR3 has 15 amino acids.

This rearrangement joins TRBV9 to TRBJ2-3, with 9 bases lining up with TRBD2. CDR3 length: 15 amino acids. Germline V gene sequence: CDR1 SGDLS, CDR2 YYNGEE. J gave up 2 bases and V 0 bases, and 1 base lay outside the gene matches. The CDR3: CASSVGLAATDTQYF. The CDR3 DNA reads TGTGCCAGCAGCGTAGGACTAGCGGCCACAGATACGCAGTATTTT. The full variable domain, rest sourced from reference TRBV9 and TRBJ2-3, is DSGVTQTPKHLITATGQRVTLRCSPRSGDLSVYWYQQSLDQGLQFLIQYYNGEERAKGNILERFSAQQFPDLHSELNLSSLELGDSALYFCASSVGLAATDTQYFGPGTRLTVL.

The genes are TRBV28 and TRBJ2-7, with D possibly being TRBD2 (6 bases). Trimming removed 5 bases at V and 3 bases at J, with 14 bases between. CDR1 MDHEN and CDR2 SYDVKM come from the germline V gene. The CDR3 has 14 residues. In nucleotides, the CDR3 is TGTGCCAGCAGTCTGATCCGGGACTTCTACGAGCAGTACTTC. Its translation is CASSLIRDFYEQYF.

V is TRBV5-4 and J is TRBJ1-1; D not certain. The CDR3 contains 13 residues. V was pared by 4 bases and J by 0 bases, with 7 bases between. Germline CDR1 SGHNT, CDR2 YYREEE (reference sequence). CDR3 region: CASSLYVNTEAFF. As DNA, the CDR3 is TGTGCCAGCAGCCTCTATGTGAACACTGAAGCTTTCTTT.

The chain carries TRBV4-2 and TRBJ2-7, with 12 bases fitting TRBD2. The CDR3 runs to 19 residues. Germline loops: CDR1 LGHNA, CDR2 YNFKEQ. V lost 4 bases to trimming and J lost 0 bases; unmatched junction nucleotides: 13. This chain's CDR3 is CASSPHHGLAGSSSYEQYF. The CDR3 nucleotides are TGTGCCAGCAGCCCCCACCACGGACTAGCGGGATCGAGCTCCTACGAGCAGTACTTC.

J is TRBJ2-2 and V is TRBV27; unclear D gene. The germline V gene encodes CDR1 MNHEY and CDR2 SMNVEV (reference sequence). V lost 6 bases and J 4 bases, leaving 18 bases between the germline ends. The CDR3 covers 16 residues. The CDR3 loop reads CASSNSALDGTGELFF. The CDR3 DNA reads TGTGCCAGCAGCAACTCAGCCCTCGATGGCACCGGGGAGCTGTTTTTT.

The chain has TRBV19 and TRBJ2-3, with D tentatively TRBD2 (6 bases). V shed 2 bases and J shed 2 bases, with 11 bases lying between them. The length of the CDR3 is 15 residues. The germline V gene encodes CDR1 LNHDA and CDR2 SQIVND (reference sequence). DNA for the CDR3: TGTGCCAGTAGTATATCGCGGGGTATCACAGATACGCAGTATTTT. Translation gives CASSISRGITDTQYF.

This chain joins TRBV5-1 and TRBJ1-4; D uncertain. Germline V gene data show CDR1 as SGHRS and CDR2 as YFSETQ. Trimming took off 2 bases at V and 8 bases at J, with 13 bases between the two ends. The CDR3 loop spans 14 amino acids. The CDR3 reads CASSFQGVGEKLFF. Written as DNA, the CDR3 is TGCGCCAGCAGCTTCCAAGGCGTTGGGGAAAAACTGTTTTTT.

The rearrangement uses TRBV19 and TRBJ1-5, with D possibly matching TRBD1 (5 bases). Per the germline V gene, CDR1 is LNHDA and CDR2 is SQIVND (reference sequence). The CDR3 sequence is 12 residues long. Trimming shortened V by 3 bases and J by 9 bases, and 9 bases separated the two germline ends. CDR3 in DNA: TGTGCCAGTAGTATTTGGCAGGGGCCCCAGCATTTT. Amino acids: CASSIWQGPQHF. Looking up the rest from reference TRBV19 and TRBJ1-5 gives the full variable domain: DGGITQSPKYLFRKEGQNVTLSCEQNLNHDAMYWYRQDPGQGLRLIYYSQIVNDFQKGDIAEGYSVSREKKESFPLTVTSAQKNPTAFYLCASSIWQGPQHFGDGTRLSIL.

The chain uses TRBV28 and TRBJ2-2, with D unclear. V lost 5 bases and J 9 bases, leaving 16 bases between the germline ends. The CDR3 spans 14 residues. Germline CDR1 and CDR2: MDHEN and SYDVKM. Here the CDR3 DNA reads TGTGCCAGCAGTCTGGGCGGTTCTGGCCGGGAGCTGTTTTTT. Its translation: CASSLGGSGRELFF.

The rearrangement links TRBV4-1 to TRBJ2-7; D unresolved. V lost 1 base, J lost 0 bases, and 19 bases lay in between. The germline V gene has CDR1 MGHRA and CDR2 YSYEKL. The CDR3 loop spans 18 amino acids. The CDR3 region is CASSQVDHFKRSSYEQYF. CDR3 in DNA: TGCGCCAGCAGCCAAGTTGATCATTTCAAGCGTTCCTCCTACGAGCAGTACTTC.

The chain combines TRBV19 with TRBJ2-7, with a possible D match to TRBD2 (6 bases). This CDR3 contains 16 residues. V was cut by 5 bases and J by 1 base, with 18 bases left in between. Per the germline V gene, CDR1 is LNHDA and CDR2 is SQIVND (reference sequence). The CDR3 DNA reads TGTGCCAGTAGTCGTAGGGGTAGCGGAAAATCCTACGAGCAGTACTTC. Residues: CASSRRGSGKSYEQYF.

The chain recombines TRBV28 with TRBJ1-5; D unclear. Trimming cost V 6 bases and J 6 bases, with 21 bases left between them. The CDR3 spans 16 residues. Germline V gene data show CDR1 as MDHEN and CDR2 as SYDVKM. CDR3 DNA sequence: TGTGCCAGCAGCGCTACGGCGGGAGGATACAGTCAGCCCCAGCATTTT. This translates into CASSATAGGYSQPQHF.

The chain carries TRBV5-4 and TRBJ2-5; D is unclear. Per the germline V gene, CDR1 is SGHNT and CDR2 is YYREEE (reference sequence). The CDR3 consists of 14 residues. V lost 4 bases, J lost 1 base, and 11 bases lay in between. Here the CDR3 reads CASSMGQLQETQYF. In DNA, the CDR3 is TGTGCCAGCAGCATGGGCCAACTCCAAGAGACCCAGTACTTC.